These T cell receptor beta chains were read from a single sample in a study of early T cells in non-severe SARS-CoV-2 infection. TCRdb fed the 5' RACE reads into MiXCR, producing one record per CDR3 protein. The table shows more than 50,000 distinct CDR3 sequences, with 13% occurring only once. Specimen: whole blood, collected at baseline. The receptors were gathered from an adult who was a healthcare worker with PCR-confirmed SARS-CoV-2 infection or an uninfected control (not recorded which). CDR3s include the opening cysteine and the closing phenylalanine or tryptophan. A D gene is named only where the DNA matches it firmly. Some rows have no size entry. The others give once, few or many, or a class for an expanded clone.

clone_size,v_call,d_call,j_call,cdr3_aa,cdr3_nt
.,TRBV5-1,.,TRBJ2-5,CASSSDKETQYF,TGCGCCAGCAGCTCGGACAAAGAGACCCAGTACTTC
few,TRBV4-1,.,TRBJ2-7,CASSQATGETGVYEQYF,TGCGCCAGCAGCCAAGCGACAGGTGAAACCGGAGTTTACGAGCAGTACTTC
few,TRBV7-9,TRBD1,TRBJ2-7,CASSLRDSHYEQYF,TGTGCCAGCAGCCTCCGGGACAGTCACTACGAGCAGTACTTC
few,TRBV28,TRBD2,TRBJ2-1,CASTPGTPQGLGPHNEQFF,TGTGCCAGCACCCCGGGAACACCTCAGGGACTAGGACCTCACAATGAGCAGTTCTTC
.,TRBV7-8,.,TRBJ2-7,CASSVTYEQYF,TGTGCCAGCAGCGTAACCTACGAGCAGTACTTC
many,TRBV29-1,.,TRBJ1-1,CSVVGQPNTEAFF,TGCAGCGTTGTAGGGCAGCCGAACACTGAAGCTTTCTTT
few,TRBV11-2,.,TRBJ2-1,CASSHLGEAYNEQFF,TGTGCCAGCAGCCACCTGGGGGAAGCCTACAATGAGCAGTTCTTC
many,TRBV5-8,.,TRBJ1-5,CASSLGKGYSNQPQHF,TGTGCCAGCAGCTTGGGGAAGGGTTATAGCAATCAGCCCCAGCATTTT
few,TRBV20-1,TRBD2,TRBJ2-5,CSAARGREETQYF,TGCAGTGCTGCCCGGGGGAGGGAAGAGACCCAGTACTTC
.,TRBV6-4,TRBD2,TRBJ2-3,CASSDSTSGDTDTQYF,TGTGCCAGCAGTGACTCGACTAGCGGGGACACAGATACGCAGTATTTT
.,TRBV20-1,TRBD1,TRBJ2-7,CSARSPGQGAYEQYF,TGCAGTGCTAGGTCGCCCGGACAGGGGGCCTACGAGCAGTACTTC
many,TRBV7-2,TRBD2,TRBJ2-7,CASSLRTSGAGEQYF,TGTGCCAGCAGCTTAAGGACTAGCGGGGCCGGAGAGCAGTACTTC
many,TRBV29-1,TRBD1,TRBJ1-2,CSGGTGPRYGYTF,TGCAGCGGAGGGACAGGGCCTAGATATGGCTACACCTTC
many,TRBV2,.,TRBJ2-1,CASSVTRGLNEQFF,TGTGCCAGCAGTGTGACTCGGGGTTTGAATGAGCAGTTCTTC
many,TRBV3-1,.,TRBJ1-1,CASSQDGVGNTEAFF,TGTGCCAGCAGCCAAGATGGGGTGGGGAACACTGAAGCTTTCTTT
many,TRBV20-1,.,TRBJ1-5,CSARQGNQPQHF,TGCAGTGCTAGACAGGGCAATCAGCCCCAGCATTTT
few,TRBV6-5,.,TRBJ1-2,CASSPGPMSYTF,TGTGCCAGCAGTCCGGGCCCCATGAGCTACACCTTC
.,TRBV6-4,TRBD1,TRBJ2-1,CASSTGTGGLNEQFF,TGTGCCAGCAGCACCGGGACAGGGGGTCTCAATGAGCAGTTCTTC
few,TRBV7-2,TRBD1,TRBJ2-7,CASSWGTGRGHEQYF,TGTGCCAGCAGCTGGGGGACAGGGAGGGGACACGAGCAGTACTTC
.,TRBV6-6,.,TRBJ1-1,CASRVTEAFF,TGTGCCAGCAGGGTGACTGAAGCTTTCTTT
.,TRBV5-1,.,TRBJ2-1,CASSLEVYKGDEQFF,TGCGCCAGCAGCTTGGAAGTATACAAGGGCGATGAGCAGTTCTTC
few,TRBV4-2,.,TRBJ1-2,CASSQGARTELLGYTF,TGTGCCAGCAGCCAAGGGGCGAGGACGGAACTTCTTGGCTACACCTTC
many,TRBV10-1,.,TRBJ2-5,CASSPVGQETQYF,TGCGCCAGCAGCCCCGTAGGTCAAGAGACCCAGTACTTC
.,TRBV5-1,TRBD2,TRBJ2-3,CASTGTSGITDTQYF,TGCGCCAGCACCGGGACTAGCGGGATCACAGATACGCAGTATTTT
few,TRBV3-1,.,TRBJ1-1,CASSQGLGLNTEAFF,TGTGCCAGCAGCCAGGGTCTCGGACTGAACACTGAAGCTTTCTTT
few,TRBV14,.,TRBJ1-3,CASSRDIGGNTIYF,TGTGCCAGCAGCCGCGACATTGGGGGAAACACCATATATTTT
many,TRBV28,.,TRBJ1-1,CASSPRTDMNTEAFF,TGTGCCAGCAGTCCGCGGACAGACATGAACACTGAAGCTTTCTTT
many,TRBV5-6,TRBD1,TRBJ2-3,CASSLEGQGTDTQYF,TGTGCCAGCAGCTTGGAGGGACAGGGCACAGATACGCAGTATTTT
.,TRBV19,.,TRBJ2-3,CASSHTAWGTDTQYF,TGTGCCAGTAGTCACACAGCGTGGGGCACAGATACGCAGTATTTT
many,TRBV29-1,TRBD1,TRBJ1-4,CSGQGNNEKLFF,TGCAGCGGACAGGGTAATAATGAAAAACTGTTTTTT
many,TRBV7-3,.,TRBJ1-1,CASSLINTEAFF,TGTGCCAGCAGCTTAATAAACACTGAAGCTTTCTTT
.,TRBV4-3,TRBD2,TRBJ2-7,CASSQTSGRAVYEQYF,TGCGCCAGCAGCCAAACTAGCGGGAGGGCCGTCTACGAGCAGTACTTC
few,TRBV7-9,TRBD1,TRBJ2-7,CASSPGQGDLYEQYF,TGTGCCAGCAGCCCAGGACAGGGAGACCTCTACGAGCAGTACTTC
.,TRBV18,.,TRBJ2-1,CASSPPAGDGGEQFF,TGTGCCAGCTCACCACCGGCAGGGGACGGGGGTGAGCAGTTCTTC
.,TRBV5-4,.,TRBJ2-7,CASSLERGDPSEQYF,TGTGCCAGCAGCTTGGAGAGAGGCGATCCCTCCGAGCAGTACTTC